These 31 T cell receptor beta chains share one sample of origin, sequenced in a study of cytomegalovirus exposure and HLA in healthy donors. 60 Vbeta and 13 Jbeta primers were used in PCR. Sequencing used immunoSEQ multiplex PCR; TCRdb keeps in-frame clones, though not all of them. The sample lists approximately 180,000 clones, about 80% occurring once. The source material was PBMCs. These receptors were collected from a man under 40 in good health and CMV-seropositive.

The CDR3 bases are TGCGCCAGCAGCTTGTGGTTATTGCAGGAACCCAATGAGCAGTTCTTC. Its translation: CASSLWLLQEPNEQFF. The J gene is TRBJ2-1, the V gene TRBV5-1, with D hard to call. The V end was cut by 1 base, the J end by 6 bases, with 17 bases between. This CDR3 is built from 16 residues. The germline V gene encodes CDR1 SGHRS and CDR2 YFSETQ.

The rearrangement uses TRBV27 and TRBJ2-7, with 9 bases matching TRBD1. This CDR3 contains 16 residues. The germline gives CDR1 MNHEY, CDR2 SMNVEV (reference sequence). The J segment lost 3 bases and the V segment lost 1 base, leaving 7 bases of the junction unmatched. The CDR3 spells CASSLYSPGQGYEQYF. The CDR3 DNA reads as TGTGCCAGCAGTTTATACAGCCCGGGACAGGGCTACGAGCAGTACTTC.

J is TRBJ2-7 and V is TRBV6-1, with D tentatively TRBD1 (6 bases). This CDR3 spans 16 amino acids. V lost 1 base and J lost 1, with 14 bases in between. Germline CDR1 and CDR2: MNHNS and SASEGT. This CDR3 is CASSEGDRTLSYEQYF. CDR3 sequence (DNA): TGTGCCAGCAGTGAAGGCGACAGGACCCTTTCCTACGAGCAGTACTTC.

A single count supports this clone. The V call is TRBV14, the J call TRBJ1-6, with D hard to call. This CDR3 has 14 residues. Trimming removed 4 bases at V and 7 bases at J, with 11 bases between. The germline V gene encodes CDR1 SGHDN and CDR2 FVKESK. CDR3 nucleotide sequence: TGTGCCAGCAGCCTCCACTCGCTCAATTCACCCCTCCACTTT. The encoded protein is CASSLHSLNSPLHF.

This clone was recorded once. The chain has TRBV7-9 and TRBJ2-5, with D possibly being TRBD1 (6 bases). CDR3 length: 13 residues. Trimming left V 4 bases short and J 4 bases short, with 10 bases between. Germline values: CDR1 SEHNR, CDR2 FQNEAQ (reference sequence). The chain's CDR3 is CASSSSRGETQYF. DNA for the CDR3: TGTGCCAGCAGCTCAAGCAGGGGAGAGACCCAGTACTTC. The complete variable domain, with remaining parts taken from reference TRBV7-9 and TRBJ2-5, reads DTGVSQNPRHKITKRGQNVTFRCDPISEHNRLYWYRQTLGQGPEFLTYFQNEAQLEKSRLLSDRFSAERPKGSFSTLEIQRTEQGDSAMYLCASSSSRGETQYFGPGTRLLVL.

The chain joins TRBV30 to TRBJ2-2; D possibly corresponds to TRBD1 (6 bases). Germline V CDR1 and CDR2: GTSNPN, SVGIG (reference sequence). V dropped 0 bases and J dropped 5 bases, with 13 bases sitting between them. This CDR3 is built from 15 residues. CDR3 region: CAWSVPGQDTGELFF. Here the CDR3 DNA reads TGTGCCTGGAGTGTTCCGGGACAAGATACCGGGGAGCTGTTTTTT.

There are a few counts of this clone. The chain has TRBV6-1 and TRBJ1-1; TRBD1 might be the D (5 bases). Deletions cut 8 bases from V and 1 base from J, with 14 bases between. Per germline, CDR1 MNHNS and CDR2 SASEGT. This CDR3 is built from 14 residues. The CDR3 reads CASDYGGWNTEAFF. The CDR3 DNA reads TGTGCCAGCGACTACGGGGGGTGGAACACTGAAGCTTTCTTT.

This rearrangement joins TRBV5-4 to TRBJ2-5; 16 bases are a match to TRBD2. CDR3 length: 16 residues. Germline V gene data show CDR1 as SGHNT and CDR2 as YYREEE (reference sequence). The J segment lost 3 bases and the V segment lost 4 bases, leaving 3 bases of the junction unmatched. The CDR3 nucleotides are TGTGCCAGCAGCCAAGGGACTAGCGGGAGGGAAGAGACCCAGTACTTC. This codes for CASSQGTSGREETQYF.

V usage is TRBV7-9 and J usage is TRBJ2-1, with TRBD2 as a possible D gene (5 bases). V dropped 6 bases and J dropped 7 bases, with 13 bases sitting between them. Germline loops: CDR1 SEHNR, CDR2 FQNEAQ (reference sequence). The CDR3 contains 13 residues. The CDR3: CASRQTPGNEQFF. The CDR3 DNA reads TGTGCCAGCAGACAAACGCCGGGGAATGAGCAGTTCTTC.

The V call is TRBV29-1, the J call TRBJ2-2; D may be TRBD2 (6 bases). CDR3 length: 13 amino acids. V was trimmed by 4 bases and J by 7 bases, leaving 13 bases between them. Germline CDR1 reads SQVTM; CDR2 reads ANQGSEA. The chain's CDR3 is CSVVEVGGGELFF. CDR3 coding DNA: TGCAGCGTTGTGGAGGTGGGGGGCGGGGAGCTGTTTTTT.

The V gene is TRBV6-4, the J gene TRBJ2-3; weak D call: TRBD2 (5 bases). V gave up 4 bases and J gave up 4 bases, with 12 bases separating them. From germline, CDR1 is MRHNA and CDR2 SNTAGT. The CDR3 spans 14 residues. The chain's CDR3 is CASSVDSPPDTQYF. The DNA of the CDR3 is TGTGCCAGCAGTGTGGACTCGCCCCCAGATACGCAGTATTTT.

CDR3 coding DNA: TGTGCCAGCTCACCAGAGCGGGGGGGCGCCGAGCAGTACTTC. Protein: CASSPERGGAEQYF. The chain is built from TRBV18 and TRBJ2-7; 10 nucleotides match TRBD2. Germline V gene sequence: CDR1 KGHSH, CDR2 LQKENI. V lost 2 bases and J lost 6; bases outside the gene matches: 4. CDR3 length equals 14 residues.

CDR3 DNA sequence: TGTGCCACCAGCAGGGATGCTAGCGGGGGCTATTACGAGCAGTACTTC. It codes for CATSRDASGGYYEQYF. The rearrangement links TRBV15 to TRBJ2-7; 10 nucleotides line up with TRBD2. V dropped 3 bases and J dropped 4; count of bases not matched to a gene: 9. Germline V gene data show CDR1 as LNHNV and CDR2 as YYDKDF (reference sequence). There are 16 residues in the CDR3.

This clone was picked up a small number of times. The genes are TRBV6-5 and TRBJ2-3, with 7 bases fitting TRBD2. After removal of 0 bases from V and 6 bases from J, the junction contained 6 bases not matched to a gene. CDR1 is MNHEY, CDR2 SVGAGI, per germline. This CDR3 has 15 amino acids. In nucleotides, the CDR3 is TGTGCCAGCAGTTACTCCCGACTAGCAACGGATACGCAGTATTTT. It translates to CASSYSRLATDTQYF.

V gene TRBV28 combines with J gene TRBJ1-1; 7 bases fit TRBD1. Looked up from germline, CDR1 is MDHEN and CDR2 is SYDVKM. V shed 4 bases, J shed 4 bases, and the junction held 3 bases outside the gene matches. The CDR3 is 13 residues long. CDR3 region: CASSWSGGTEAFF. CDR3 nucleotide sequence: TGTGCCAGCAGTTGGTCAGGGGGCACTGAAGCTTTCTTT.

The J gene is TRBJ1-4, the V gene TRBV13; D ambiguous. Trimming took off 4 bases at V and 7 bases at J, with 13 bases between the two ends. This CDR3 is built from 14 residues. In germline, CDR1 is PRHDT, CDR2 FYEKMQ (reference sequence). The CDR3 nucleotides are TGTGCCAGCAGCTCCTCCGGGGTGGGTGAAAAACTGTTTTTT. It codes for CASSSSGVGEKLFF.

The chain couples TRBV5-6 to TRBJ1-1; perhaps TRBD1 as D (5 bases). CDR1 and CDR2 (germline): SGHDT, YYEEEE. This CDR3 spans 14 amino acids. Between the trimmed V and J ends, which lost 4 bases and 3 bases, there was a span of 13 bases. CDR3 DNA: TGTGCCAGCAGCAGGGGTGTTGGGGACACTGAAGCTTTCTTT. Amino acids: CASSRGVGDTEAFF.

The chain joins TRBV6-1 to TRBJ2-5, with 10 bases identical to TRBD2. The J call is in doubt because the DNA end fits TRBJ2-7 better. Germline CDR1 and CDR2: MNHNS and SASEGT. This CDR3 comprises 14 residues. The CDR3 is CASFGLADSYEQYF. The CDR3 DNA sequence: TGTGCCAGCTTTGGACTAGCGGATTCCTACGAGCAGTACTTC.

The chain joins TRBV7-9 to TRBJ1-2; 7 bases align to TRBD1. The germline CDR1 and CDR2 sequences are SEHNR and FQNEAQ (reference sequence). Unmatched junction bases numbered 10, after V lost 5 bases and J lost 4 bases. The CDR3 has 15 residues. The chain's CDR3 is CASSPGTVAGYGYTF. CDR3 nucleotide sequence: TGTGCCAGCAGCCCTGGGACAGTTGCCGGCTATGGCTACACCTTC. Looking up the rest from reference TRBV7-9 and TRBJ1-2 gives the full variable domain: DTGVSQNPRHKITKRGQNVTFRCDPISEHNRLYWYRQTLGQGPEFLTYFQNEAQLEKSRLLSDRFSAERPKGSFSTLEIQRTEQGDSAMYLCASSPGTVAGYGYTFGSGTRLTVV.

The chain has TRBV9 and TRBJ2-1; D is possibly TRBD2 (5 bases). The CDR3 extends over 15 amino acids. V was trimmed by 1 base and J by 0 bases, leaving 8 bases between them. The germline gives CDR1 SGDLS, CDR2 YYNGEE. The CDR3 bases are TGTGCCAGCAGCGTAACGGGGAGCTCCTACAATGAGCAGTTCTTC. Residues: CASSVTGSSYNEQFF.

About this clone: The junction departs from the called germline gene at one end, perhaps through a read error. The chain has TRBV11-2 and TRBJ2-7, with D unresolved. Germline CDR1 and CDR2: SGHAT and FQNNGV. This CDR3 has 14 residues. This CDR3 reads CASSLEDMVYEQYF. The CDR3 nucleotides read TGTGCCAGCAGCCTAGAAGACATGGTGTACGAGCAGTACTTC.

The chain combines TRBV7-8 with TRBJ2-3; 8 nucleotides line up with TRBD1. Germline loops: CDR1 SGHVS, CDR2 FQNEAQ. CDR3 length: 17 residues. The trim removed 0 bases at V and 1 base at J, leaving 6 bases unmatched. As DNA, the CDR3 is TGTGCCAGCAGCTTAGCGTGGACAGGGACGGGCACAGATACGCAGTATTTT. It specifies CASSLAWTGTGTDTQYF.

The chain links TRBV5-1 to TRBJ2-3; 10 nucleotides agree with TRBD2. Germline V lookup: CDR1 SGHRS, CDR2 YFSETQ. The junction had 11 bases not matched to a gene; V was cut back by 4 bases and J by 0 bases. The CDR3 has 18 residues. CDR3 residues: CASSLLPLAGGSTDTQYF. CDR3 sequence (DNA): TGCGCCAGCAGCCTCTTGCCCTTAGCGGGGGGTAGCACAGATACGCAGTATTTT.

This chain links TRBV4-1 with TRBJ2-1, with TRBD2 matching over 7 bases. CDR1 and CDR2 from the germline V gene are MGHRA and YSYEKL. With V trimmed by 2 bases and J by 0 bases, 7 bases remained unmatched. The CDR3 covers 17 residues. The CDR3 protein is CASSQTRGVSSYNEQFF. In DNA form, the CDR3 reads TGCGCCAGCAGCCAAACCCGGGGGGTGAGCTCCTACAATGAGCAGTTCTTC.

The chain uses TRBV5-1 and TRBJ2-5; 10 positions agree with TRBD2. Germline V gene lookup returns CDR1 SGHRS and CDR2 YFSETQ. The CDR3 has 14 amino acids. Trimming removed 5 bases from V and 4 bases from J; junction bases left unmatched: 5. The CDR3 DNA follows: TGCGCCAGCAGTGAAGCGGGGGGGGGAGAGACCCAGTACTTC. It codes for CASSEAGGGETQYF.

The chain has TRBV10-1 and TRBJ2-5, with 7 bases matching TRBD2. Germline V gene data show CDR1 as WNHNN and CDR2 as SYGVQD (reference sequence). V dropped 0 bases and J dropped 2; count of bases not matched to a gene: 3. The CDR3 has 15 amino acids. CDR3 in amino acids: CASSESRSGQETQYF. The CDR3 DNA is TGCGCCAGCAGTGAGTCACGTAGCGGGCAAGAGACCCAGTACTTC.

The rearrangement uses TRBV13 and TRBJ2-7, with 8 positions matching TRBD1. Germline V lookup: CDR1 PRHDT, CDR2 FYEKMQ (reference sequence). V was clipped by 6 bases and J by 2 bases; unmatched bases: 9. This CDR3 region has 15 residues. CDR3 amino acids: CASSPTGTGAYEQYF. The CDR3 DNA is TGTGCCAGCAGTCCAACCGGGACAGGAGCCTACGAGCAGTACTTC.

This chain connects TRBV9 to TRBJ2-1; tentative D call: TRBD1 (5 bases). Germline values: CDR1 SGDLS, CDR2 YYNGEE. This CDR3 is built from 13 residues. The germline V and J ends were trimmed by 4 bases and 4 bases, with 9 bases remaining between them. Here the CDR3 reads CASSKGDYNEQFF. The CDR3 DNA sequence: TGTGCCAGCAGCAAAGGGGATTACAATGAGCAGTTCTTC.

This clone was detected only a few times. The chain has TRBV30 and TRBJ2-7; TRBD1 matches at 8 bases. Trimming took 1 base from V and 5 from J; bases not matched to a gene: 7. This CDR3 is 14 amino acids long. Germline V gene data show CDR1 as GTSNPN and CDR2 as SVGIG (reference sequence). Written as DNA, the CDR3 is TGTGCCTGGAGTGGGACAGGGTCTAGGAACGAGCAGTACTTC. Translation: CAWSGTGSRNEQYF.

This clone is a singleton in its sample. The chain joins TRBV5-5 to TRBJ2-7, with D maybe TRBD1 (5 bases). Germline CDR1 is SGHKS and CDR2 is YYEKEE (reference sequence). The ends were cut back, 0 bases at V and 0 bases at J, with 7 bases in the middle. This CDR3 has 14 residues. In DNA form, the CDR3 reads TGTGCCAGCAGCTTGGTTGACAGCTCCTACGAGCAGTACTTC. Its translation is CASSLVDSSYEQYF.

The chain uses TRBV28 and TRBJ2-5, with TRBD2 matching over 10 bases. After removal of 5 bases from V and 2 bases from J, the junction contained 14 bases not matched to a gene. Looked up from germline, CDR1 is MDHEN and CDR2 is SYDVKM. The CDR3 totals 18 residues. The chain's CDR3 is CASSLSSGSPSWQETQYF. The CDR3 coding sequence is TGTGCCAGCAGTCTCTCTAGCGGGAGCCCCTCGTGGCAAGAGACCCAGTACTTC.